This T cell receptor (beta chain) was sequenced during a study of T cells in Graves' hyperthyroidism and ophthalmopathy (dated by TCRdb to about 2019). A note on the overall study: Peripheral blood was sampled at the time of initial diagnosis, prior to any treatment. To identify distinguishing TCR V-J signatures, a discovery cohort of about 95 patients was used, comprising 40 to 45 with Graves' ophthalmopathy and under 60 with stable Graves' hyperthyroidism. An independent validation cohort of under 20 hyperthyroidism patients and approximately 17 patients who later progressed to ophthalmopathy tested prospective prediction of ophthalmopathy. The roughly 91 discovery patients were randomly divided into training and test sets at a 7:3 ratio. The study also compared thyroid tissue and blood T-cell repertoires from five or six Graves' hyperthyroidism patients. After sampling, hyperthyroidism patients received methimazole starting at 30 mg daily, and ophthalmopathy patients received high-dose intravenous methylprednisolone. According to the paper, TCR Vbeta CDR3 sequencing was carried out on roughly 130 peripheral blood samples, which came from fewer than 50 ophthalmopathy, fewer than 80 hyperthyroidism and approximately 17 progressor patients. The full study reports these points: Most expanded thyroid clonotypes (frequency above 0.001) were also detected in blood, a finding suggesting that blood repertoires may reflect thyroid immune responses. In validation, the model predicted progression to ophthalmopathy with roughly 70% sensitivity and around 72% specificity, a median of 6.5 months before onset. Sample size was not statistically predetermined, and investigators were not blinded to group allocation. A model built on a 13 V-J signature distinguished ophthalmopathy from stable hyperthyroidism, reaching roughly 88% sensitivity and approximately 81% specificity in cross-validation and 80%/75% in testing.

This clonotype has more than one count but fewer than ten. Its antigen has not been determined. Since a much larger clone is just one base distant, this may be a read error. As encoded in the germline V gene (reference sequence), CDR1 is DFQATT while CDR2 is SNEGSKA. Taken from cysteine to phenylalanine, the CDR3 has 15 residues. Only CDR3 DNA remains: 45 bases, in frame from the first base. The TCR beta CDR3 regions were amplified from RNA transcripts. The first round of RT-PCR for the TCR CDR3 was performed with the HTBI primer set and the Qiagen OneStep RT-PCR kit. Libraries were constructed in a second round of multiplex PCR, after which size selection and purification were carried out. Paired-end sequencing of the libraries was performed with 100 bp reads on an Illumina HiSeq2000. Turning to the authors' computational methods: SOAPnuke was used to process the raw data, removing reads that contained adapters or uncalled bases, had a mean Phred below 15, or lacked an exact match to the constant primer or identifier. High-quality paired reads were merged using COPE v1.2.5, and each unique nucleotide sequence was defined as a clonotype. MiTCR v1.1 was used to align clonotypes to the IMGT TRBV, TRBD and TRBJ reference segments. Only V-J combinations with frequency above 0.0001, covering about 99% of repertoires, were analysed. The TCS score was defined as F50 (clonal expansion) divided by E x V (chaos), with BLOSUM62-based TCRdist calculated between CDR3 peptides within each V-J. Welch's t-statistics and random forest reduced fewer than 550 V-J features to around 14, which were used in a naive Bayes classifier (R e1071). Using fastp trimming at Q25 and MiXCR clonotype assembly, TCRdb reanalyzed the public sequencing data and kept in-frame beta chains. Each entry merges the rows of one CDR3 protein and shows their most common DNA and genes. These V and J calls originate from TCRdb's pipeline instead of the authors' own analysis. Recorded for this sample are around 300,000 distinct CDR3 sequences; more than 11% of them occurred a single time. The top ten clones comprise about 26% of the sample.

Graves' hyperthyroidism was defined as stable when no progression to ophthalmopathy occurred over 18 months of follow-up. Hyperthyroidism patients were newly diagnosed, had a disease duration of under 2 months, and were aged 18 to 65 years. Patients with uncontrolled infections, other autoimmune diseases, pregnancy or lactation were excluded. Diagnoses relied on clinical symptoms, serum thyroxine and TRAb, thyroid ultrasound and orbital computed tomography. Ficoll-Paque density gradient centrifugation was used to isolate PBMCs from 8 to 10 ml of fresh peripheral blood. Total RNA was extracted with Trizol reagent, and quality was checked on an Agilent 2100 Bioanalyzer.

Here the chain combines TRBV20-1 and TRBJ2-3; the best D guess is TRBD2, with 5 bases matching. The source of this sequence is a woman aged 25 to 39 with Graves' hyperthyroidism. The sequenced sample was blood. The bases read TGCAGTGCGGACCCCCCAGCGGCATCCACAAATACGCAGTATTTT. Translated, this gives CSADPPAASTNTQYF.